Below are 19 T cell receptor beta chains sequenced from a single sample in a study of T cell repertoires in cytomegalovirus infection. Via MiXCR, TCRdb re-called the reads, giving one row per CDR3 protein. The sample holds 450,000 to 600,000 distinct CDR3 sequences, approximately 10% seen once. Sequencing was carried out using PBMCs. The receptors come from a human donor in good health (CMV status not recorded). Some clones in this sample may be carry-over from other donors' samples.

The CDR3, as DNA: TGTGCCAGCAGTCAGTATGTTACCGGGGGTGGCTACACCTTC. Translated: CASSQYVTGGGYTF. The chain couples TRBV28 to TRBJ1-2; D may be TRBD1 (5 bases). V gave up 5 bases and J gave up 7 bases, with 17 bases separating them. CDR1 is MDHEN, CDR2 SYDVKM, per germline. CDR3 length: 14 residues.

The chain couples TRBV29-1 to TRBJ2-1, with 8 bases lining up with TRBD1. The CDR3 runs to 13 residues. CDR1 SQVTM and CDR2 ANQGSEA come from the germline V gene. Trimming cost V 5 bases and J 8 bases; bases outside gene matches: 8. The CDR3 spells CSVSGTGRDEQFF. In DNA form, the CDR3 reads TGCAGCGTTTCCGGGACAGGTCGCGATGAGCAGTTCTTC.

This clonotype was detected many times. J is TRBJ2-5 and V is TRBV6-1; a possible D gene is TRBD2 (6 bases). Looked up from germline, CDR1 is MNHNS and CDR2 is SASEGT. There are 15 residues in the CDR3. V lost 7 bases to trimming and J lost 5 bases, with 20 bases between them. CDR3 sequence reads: CASNLASGGRETQYF. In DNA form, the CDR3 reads TGTGCCAGCAACCTAGCATCAGGAGGGAGGGAGACCCAGTACTTC.

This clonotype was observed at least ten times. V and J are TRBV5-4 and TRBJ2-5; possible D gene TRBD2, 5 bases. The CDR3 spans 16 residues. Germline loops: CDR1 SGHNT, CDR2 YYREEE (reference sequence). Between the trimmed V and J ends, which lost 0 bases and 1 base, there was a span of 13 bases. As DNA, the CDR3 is TGTGCCAGCAGCTTGGGAGGGAGCTCCGGCCAAGAGACCCAGTACTTC. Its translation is CASSLGGSSGQETQYF.

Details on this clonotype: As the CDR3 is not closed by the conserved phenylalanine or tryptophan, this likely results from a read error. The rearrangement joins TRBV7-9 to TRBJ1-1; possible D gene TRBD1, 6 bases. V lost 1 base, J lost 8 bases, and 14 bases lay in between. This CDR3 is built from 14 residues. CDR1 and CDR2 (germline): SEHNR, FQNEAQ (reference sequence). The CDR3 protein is CASSLGSEQGEAFI. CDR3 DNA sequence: TGTGCCAGCAGCTTAGGGAGTGAACAGGGAGAAGCTTTCATT.

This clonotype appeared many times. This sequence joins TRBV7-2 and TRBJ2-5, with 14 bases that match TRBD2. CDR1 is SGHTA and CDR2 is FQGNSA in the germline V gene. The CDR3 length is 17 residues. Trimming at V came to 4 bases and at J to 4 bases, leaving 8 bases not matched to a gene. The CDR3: CASSYGTSGRAGETQYF. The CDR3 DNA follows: TGTGCCAGCAGCTACGGGACTAGCGGGAGAGCGGGAGAGACCCAGTACTTC.

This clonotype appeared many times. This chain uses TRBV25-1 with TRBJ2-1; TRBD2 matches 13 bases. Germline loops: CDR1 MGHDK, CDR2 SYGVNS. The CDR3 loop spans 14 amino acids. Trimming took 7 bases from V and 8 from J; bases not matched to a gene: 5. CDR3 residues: CASTTSGRFDEQFF. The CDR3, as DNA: TGTGCCAGCACGACTAGCGGGAGGTTTGATGAGCAGTTCTTC.

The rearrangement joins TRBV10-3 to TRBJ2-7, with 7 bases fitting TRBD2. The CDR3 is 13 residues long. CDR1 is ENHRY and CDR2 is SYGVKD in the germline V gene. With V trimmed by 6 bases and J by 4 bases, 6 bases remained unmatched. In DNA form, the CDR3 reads TGTGCCATCAGCCGGGAGGAAGCTTACGAGCAGTACTTC. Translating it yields CAISREEAYEQYF.

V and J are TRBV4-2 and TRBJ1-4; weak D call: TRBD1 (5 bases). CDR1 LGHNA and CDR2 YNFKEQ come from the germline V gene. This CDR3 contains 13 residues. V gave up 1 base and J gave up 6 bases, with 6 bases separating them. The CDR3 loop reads CASSQVGDEKLFF. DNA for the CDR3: TGTGCCAGCAGCCAAGTGGGGGATGAAAAACTGTTTTTT.

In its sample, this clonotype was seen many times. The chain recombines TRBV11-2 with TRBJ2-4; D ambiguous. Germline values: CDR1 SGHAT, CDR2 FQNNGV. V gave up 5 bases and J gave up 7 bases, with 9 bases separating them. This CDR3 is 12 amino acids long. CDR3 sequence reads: CASSQKENIQYF. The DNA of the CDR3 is TGTGCCAGCAGCCAGAAGGAGAACATTCAGTACTTC.

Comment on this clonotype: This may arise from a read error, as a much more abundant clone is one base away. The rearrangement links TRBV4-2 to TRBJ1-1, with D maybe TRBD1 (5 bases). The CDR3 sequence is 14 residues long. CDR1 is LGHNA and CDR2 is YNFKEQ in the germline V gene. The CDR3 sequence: CASSGRQMNTEVFF. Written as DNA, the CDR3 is TGTGCCAGCAGCGGACGACAGATGAACACTGAAGTTTTCTTT.

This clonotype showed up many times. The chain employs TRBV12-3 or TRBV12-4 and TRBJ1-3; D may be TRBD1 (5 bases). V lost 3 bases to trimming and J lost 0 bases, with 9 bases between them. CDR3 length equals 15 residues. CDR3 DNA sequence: TGTGCCAGCAGTTTGGGGCAGAGCTCTGGAAACACCATATATTTT. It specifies CASSLGQSSGNTIYF.

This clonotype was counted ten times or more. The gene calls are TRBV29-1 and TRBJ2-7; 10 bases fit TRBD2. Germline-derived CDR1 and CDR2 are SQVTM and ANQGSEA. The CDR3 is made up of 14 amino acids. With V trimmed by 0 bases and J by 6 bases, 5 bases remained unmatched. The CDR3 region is CSVEEGSGRGEQYF. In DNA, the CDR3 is TGCAGCGTTGAAGAAGGCAGCGGGAGGGGCGAGCAGTACTTC.

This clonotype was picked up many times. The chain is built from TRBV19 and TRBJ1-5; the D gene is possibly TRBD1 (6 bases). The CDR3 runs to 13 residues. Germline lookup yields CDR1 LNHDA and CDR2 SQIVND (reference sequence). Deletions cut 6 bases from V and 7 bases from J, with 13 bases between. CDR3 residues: CASSDTGNQPQHF. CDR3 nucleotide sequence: TGTGCCAGTAGCGATACAGGGAACCAGCCCCAGCATTTT.

CDR3 DNA: TGTGCCAGCAGCCAAGGGCAGGGGGGAAACACTGAAGCTTTCTTT. Amino acids: CASSQGQGGNTEAFF. The rearrangement links TRBV3-1 to TRBJ1-1; 7 positions match TRBD1. The V and J ends lost 1 base and 2 bases, in that order; junction bases with no gene match: 4. CDR1 is LGHDT, CDR2 YNNKEL, per germline (reference sequence). This CDR3 has 15 residues.

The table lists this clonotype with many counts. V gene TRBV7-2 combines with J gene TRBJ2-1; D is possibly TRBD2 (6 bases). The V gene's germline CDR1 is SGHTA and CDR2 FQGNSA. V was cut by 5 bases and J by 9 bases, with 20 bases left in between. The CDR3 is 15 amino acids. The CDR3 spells CASSVAYGRSGEQFF. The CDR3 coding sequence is TGTGCCAGCAGCGTTGCGTACGGGAGATCCGGTGAGCAGTTCTTC.

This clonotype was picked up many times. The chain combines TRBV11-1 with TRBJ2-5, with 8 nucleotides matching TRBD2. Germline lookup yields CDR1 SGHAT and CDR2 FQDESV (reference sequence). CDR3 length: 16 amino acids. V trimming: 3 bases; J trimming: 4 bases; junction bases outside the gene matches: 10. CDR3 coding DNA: TGTGCCAGCAGCTTCGGGGGACTAGGACCAGGAGAGACCCAGTACTTC. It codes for CASSFGGLGPGETQYF.

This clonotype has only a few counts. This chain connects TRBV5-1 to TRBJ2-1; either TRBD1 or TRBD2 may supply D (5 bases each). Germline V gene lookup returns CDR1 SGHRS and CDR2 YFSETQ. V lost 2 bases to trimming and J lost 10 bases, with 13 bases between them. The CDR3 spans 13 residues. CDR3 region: CASSLSGTSEQFF. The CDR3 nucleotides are TGCGCCAGCAGCTTAAGTGGGACCTCGGAGCAGTTCTTC. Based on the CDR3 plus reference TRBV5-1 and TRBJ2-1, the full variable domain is KAGVTQTPRYLIKTRGQQVTLSCSPISGHRSVSWYQQTPGQGLQFLFEYFSETQRNKGNFPGRFSGRQFSNSRSEMNVSTLELGDSALYLCASSLSGTSEQFFGPGTRLTVL.

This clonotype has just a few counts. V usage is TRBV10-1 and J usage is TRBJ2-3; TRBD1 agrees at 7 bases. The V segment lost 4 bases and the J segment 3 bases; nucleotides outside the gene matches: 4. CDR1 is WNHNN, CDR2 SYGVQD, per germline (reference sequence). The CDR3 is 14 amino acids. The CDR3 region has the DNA TGCGCCAGCAGTGCTCGGGACAGAACAGATACGCAGTATTTT. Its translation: CASSARDRTDTQYF.